These 17 T cell receptor beta chains share one sample of origin, sequenced in a study of T-cell memory formation after mild COVID-19. TCRdb re-derived calls from the 5' RACE reads in MiXCR, one entry per CDR3 protein. The table has roughly 450,000 distinct CDR3 sequences, 15% to 20% seen once. Source material: PBMCs or a T cell subset sorted from them (not recorded which). These receptors were obtained from an adult woman who had mild COVID-19 (a few samples of this study predate the infection). Cell type and time point are not known.

Many counts were recorded for this clonotype. This chain connects TRBV12-3 or TRBV12-4 to TRBJ2-5; tentatively, D is TRBD2 (6 bases). V was cut by 2 bases and J by 7 bases, with 11 bases left in between. This CDR3 has 13 amino acids. The CDR3 DNA is TGTGCCAGCAGTTTATCGGGGGACGGGACCCAGTACTTC. Translating it yields CASSLSGDGTQYF.

The chain employs TRBV24-1 and TRBJ2-1, with 10 bases identical to TRBD2. The germline gives CDR1 KGHDR, CDR2 SFDVKD. The CDR3 has 18 residues. V lost 4 bases, J lost 7 bases, and 15 bases stayed unmatched. DNA for the CDR3: TGTGCCACCAGTGAACCTACGACTCGAGCGGGGGGGCGGAATGAGCAGTTCTTC. This gives the protein CATSEPTTRAGGRNEQFF.

This clonotype came up a few times. This chain connects TRBV12-3 or TRBV12-4 to TRBJ1-1, with D tentatively TRBD1 (6 bases). V lost 5 bases and J lost 0, with 16 bases in between. This CDR3 spans 16 amino acids. CDR3: CASSPTQGLVNTEAFF. DNA for the CDR3: TGTGCCAGCAGTCCTACACAGGGTTTGGTGAACACTGAAGCTTTCTTT.

This clonotype was seen ten or more times. J is TRBJ2-7 and V is TRBV27; D not certain. V was cut by 3 bases and J by 5 bases, with 11 bases left in between. This CDR3 comprises 13 residues. Germline V lookup: CDR1 MNHEY, CDR2 SMNVEV (reference sequence). The CDR3 DNA reads TGTGCCAGCAGTTTTCGCCGTTATCACGAGCAGTACTTC. It yields the protein CASSFRRYHEQYF.

The chain uses TRBV20-1 and TRBJ1-5; no clear D gene. The germline V gene encodes CDR1 DFQATT and CDR2 SNEGSKA (reference sequence). The CDR3 loop spans 13 amino acids. Trimming removed 5 bases from V and 2 bases from J, with 10 bases in between. CDR3 region: CSAPETGNQPQHF. The CDR3 nucleotides are TGCAGTGCTCCCGAAACGGGCAATCAGCCCCAGCATTTT.

This clonotype was observed once. The chain employs TRBV6-2 or TRBV6-3 and TRBJ2-5; D is ambiguous. Germline CDR1 is MNHEY and CDR2 is SVGEGT. Trimming stripped 0 bases from V and 2 bases from J, with 7 bases between. The CDR3 spans 14 residues. The CDR3 protein is CASSYSIRQETQYF. The DNA of the CDR3 is TGTGCCAGCAGTTACTCGATAAGGCAAGAGACCCAGTACTTC.

This clonotype occurred a few times. The chain links TRBV4-2 to TRBJ2-7; 9 bases are shared with TRBD2. The germline gives CDR1 LGHNA, CDR2 YNFKEQ. V dropped 4 bases and J dropped 2; count of bases not matched to a gene: 9. The CDR3 totals 16 residues. The CDR3 DNA reads TGTGCCAGCAGCCCCACCGGTAGCGGGGGCACCTACGAGCAGTACTTC. Its protein is CASSPTGSGGTYEQYF.

The rearrangement links TRBV12-3 or TRBV12-4 to TRBJ1-4, with D possibly being TRBD1 (5 bases). V lost 2 bases and J lost 3, with 7 bases in between. The CDR3 runs to 14 residues. In DNA form, the CDR3 reads TGTGCCAGCAGTTTACCAGGGTCTAATGAAAAACTGTTTTTT. Translating gives CASSLPGSNEKLFF.

This clonotype was found a few times. A far larger clone is only one base removed, so a read error is likely. V is TRBV2 and J is TRBJ2-3, with D perhaps matching TRBD2 (5 bases). The ends were cut back, 4 bases at V and 6 bases at J, with 5 bases in the middle. Looked up from germline, CDR1 is SNHLY and CDR2 is FYNNEI. The CDR3 loop spans 11 amino acids. The CDR3 DNA is TGTGCCAGCAGTGTAGCGGATACGCAGTATTTT. Translated: CASSVADTQYF.

This clonotype was counted ten times or more. CDR3 sequence reads: CASSYKGADTQYF. Written as DNA, the CDR3 is TGTGCCAGCAGCTATAAGGGGGCGGATACGCAGTATTTT. This rearrangement joins TRBV7-3 to TRBJ2-3; 7 bases agree with TRBD1. The length of the CDR3 is 13 residues. The junction had 4 bases not matched to a gene; V was cut back by 4 bases and J by 6 bases. The germline V gene has CDR1 SGHTA and CDR2 FQGTGA.

This clonotype appeared a few times. The V gene is TRBV5-1, the J gene TRBJ2-1; tentative D call: TRBD2 (5 bases). Germline CDR1 reads SGHRS; CDR2 reads YFSETQ. This CDR3 spans 15 amino acids. Trimming shortened V by 0 bases and J by 8 bases, and 15 bases separated the two germline ends. As DNA, the CDR3 is TGCGCCAGCAGCTTGGTTCCGGGGTTGGTTGATGAGCAGTTCTTC. Its protein is CASSLVPGLVDEQFF. Full variable domain (remainder filled in from reference TRBV5-1 and TRBJ2-1): KAGVTQTPRYLIKTRGQQVTLSCSPISGHRSVSWYQQTPGQGLQFLFEYFSETQRNKGNFPGRFSGRQFSNSRSEMNVSTLELGDSALYLCASSLVPGLVDEQFFGPGTRLTVL.

This clonotype was counted a few times. CDR3 coding DNA: TGTGCCAGCAGCTTAGTATCCGAGCAGTACTTC. Protein: CASSLVSEQYF. The chain has TRBV7-2 and TRBJ2-7; no reliable D call. Germline V lookup: CDR1 SGHTA, CDR2 FQGNSA. The CDR3 consists of 11 residues. The V gene lost 1 base and the J gene lost 6 bases, with 4 bases spanning the gap.

The table lists this clonotype with a few counts. J is TRBJ2-1 and V is TRBV7-3; 9 nucleotides agree with TRBD1. There are 16 residues in the CDR3. V lost 4 bases and J lost 10; bases outside the gene matches: 14. Per the germline V gene, CDR1 is SGHTA and CDR2 is FQGTGA. The CDR3 DNA reads TGTGCCAGCAGCTACCCTCCGTGGACAGGGGTGTGGGAGCAGTTCTTC. Residues: CASSYPPWTGVWEQFF.

This clonotype showed up just a few times. The gene calls are TRBV6-5 and TRBJ1-5, with TRBD1 matching 8 bases. The V and J ends lost 6 bases and 0 bases, in that order; junction bases with no gene match: 4. This CDR3 spans 15 amino acids. Germline CDR1 reads MNHEY; CDR2 reads SVGAGI. CDR3: CASRQTGDSNQPQHF. CDR3 coding DNA: TGTGCCAGCAGACAGACAGGGGATAGCAATCAGCCCCAGCATTTT.

V is TRBV12-3 or TRBV12-4 and J is TRBJ1-6; 7 nucleotides match TRBD1. V lost 6 bases and J lost 7; bases outside the gene matches: 6. This CDR3 is 14 amino acids long. Here the CDR3 reads CASSRRGPNSPLHF. DNA of the CDR3: TGTGCCAGCAGCCGGAGGGGGCCGAATTCACCCCTCCACTTT.

In this sample, this clonotype turned up many times. The J gene is TRBJ2-3, the V gene TRBV5-5, with TRBD1 identical over 8 bases. Germline assignment: CDR1 SGHKS and CDR2 YYEKEE (reference sequence). This CDR3 contains 14 residues. Losses at the gene ends were 4 bases for V and 5 bases for J; bases not matched to a gene: 6. This CDR3 is CASSRGTGGDTQYF. The CDR3 coding sequence is TGTGCCAGCAGCAGAGGGACAGGAGGAGATACGCAGTATTTT.

The sample holds a few counts of this clonotype. In nucleotides, the CDR3 is TGTGCCAGCAGCTTGGCGGCCGGGACGGAAACCTACGAGCAGTACTTC. Translated, it gives CASSLAAGTETYEQYF. This chain links TRBV5-5 with TRBJ2-7, with D possibly being TRBD1 or TRBD2 (5 bases each). V dropped 0 bases and J dropped 2 bases, with 15 bases sitting between them. The CDR3 length is 16 residues. Germline CDR1 is SGHKS and CDR2 is YYEKEE (reference sequence).